This TCR beta chain was captured in a study of PD-L1 blockade in urothelial cancer (dated by TCRdb to about 2017). The study in broad terms: Therapy was started around 2014 for all patients, and atezolizumab 1,200 mg was administered intravenously every 3 weeks. About nine tenths of the roughly 29 patients were males with bladder-origin urothelial cancer, and about 65% of the roughly 30 reported a prior smoking history. Durable clinical benefit was defined as a progression-free survival longer than 6 months, and TCR features were additionally tested against progression-free survival and overall survival. Blood samples gave a median of about 130,000 T cells and 77,000 or so unique TCRs, with a median clonality of approximately 0.08. In the same patients, pretreatment tumors underwent whole exome sequencing and RNA sequencing in addition to TCR sequencing. Pretreatment blood TCR-seq was available for nearly 30 patients, at least one posttreatment blood collection was obtained for about 24 patients, and tumor TCR-seq was available for about 24 patients. Patients had an ECOG performance status of 0 or 1 and had received between 0 and 3 prior chemotherapy regimens. Pretreatment tumor samples, along with matched peripheral blood collected serially before and after atezolizumab treatment, underwent TCR sequencing. Nine patients achieved durable clinical benefit and 20 did not. An exploratory multi-omic analysis was conducted of the somatic, immune and clinical correlates of response to PD-L1 blockade with atezolizumab in urothelial cancer. Blood samples were analyzed at 3 weeks after treatment start (second dose) and at 6 weeks after treatment start.

The trim is 0 bases for V and 4 bases for J, with a gap of 9 bases between the germline ends. From the cysteine through the phenylalanine, the CDR3 covers 14 amino acids. Of the read, only the CDR3 DNA is kept; its 42 bases are in frame from base 1. CDR1 SGHTA and CDR2 FQGNSA are derived from the germline V gene. Each PCR received spiked-in synthetic TCR analog templates so that absolute template abundance could be estimated from read counts. Using the immunoSEQ assay, TCRbeta CDR3 regions were amplified from genomic DNA with bias-controlled V and J gene primers. Sequencing of rearranged TCRbeta segments was performed at approximately 20X coverage. Regarding the original processing steps: Sequencing errors were corrected by clustering, and CDR3s were annotated against IMGT so that V, D and J genes could be assigned. Downstream analyses used only productive TCRbeta rearrangements and left out out-of-frame or stop-codon sequences. To compute clonality, Shannon entropy was normalized by the log of the number of unique productive sequences and then subtracted from one. Clones differing between time points or between blood and tumor were identified using Fisher's exact test with Benjamini-Hochberg correction, with an adjusted p below 0.01 applied as the threshold. The clones in this table, taken by TCRdb from immuneACCESS, are in-frame only. Not every clone is retained; where verified, under half of the shortfall comes from an unresolved V gene, and the cause of the rest is unknown. V, J and clone size are taken as reported in that table, and D and trimming were inferred from the DNA itself. Counted in this sample were 86,000 or so clones; more than 75% of them appeared once. Of the sample, about 15% falls within the top ten clones.

The time point tag for this specimen amounts to: pretreatment peripheral blood. A cohort of about 27 patients with locally advanced or metastatic urothelial carcinoma, treated at Memorial Sloan Kettering on a trial protocol, was included. Peripheral blood mononuclear cells were collected pretreatment and during treatment, with between 1 and 8 total time points obtained per patient. The Qiagen DNeasy Blood extraction kit was used to purify genomic DNA from total PBMCs and tumor samples. PBMCs were collected pretreatment and during treatment, and were isolated and stored as previously described. A note on this clone: Its antigen is unknown. No base quality information exists; no much larger clone differs at one position.

Overall study results and their limits: Because the sample size was small (n ≈ 27) and many exploratory analyses were performed, the results are intended to be hypothesis-generating. A pretreatment peripheral blood TCR clonality below the median was linked to improved progression-free and overall survival. Among patients with durable benefit, tumor-associated TCR clones showed greater expansion in peripheral blood 3 weeks after treatment started (n = 22, p = 0.022).

Sequenced material: PBMCs, taken around atezolizumab (anti-PD-L1) treatment. This receptor was identified in a man in his sixties with urothelial cancer. In this chain, TRBV7-2 is recombined with TRBJ1-2, with no confidently assigned D gene. CDR3 protein: CASSLAGMLYGYTF. The bases read TGTGCCAGCAGCTTAGCCGGTATGCTCTATGGCTACACCTTC.